A single sample gave rise to the 5 T cell receptor beta chains below, sequenced in a study of blood T cell repertoires in COVID-19. Produced via immunoSEQ multiplex PCR; TCRdb's table is partial and in-frame only. The table shows roughly 110,000 clones, with 86% occurring only once. Sequenced input: peripheral blood. The receptors stem from a man between 35 and 55 years old with acute or convalescent COVID-19.

The chain joins TRBV7-2 to TRBJ2-5; TRBD1 agrees at 11 bases. The V and J ends lost 2 bases and 5 bases, in that order; junction bases with no gene match: 13. Looked up from germline, CDR1 is SGHTA and CDR2 is FQGNSA. CDR3 length: 18 amino acids. CDR3 region: CASSLLGLDRGRMETQYF. The DNA of the CDR3 is TGTGCCAGCAGCTTATTAGGGTTGGACAGGGGGCGTATGGAGACCCAGTACTTC.

V usage is TRBV6-2 or TRBV6-3 and J usage is TRBJ1-5; TRBD1 might be the D (5 bases). The CDR3 has 15 residues. V dropped 5 bases and J dropped 2 bases, with 13 bases sitting between them. Germline V CDR1 and CDR2: MNHEY, SVGEGT. CDR3 region: CASSGGGGGNQPQHF. CDR3 DNA sequence: TGTGCCAGCAGTGGGGGTGGAGGGGGCAATCAGCCCCAGCATTTT.

The V gene is TRBV5-1, the J gene TRBJ2-7; D perhaps matches TRBD2 (6 bases). Trimming shortened V by 3 bases and J by 0 bases, and 13 bases separated the two germline ends. CDR3 length equals 15 residues. Germline V gene data show CDR1 as SGHRS and CDR2 as YFSETQ. The CDR3 loop reads CASSWVGEASYEQYF. CDR3 coding DNA: TGCGCCAGCAGCTGGGTTGGGGAGGCCTCCTACGAGCAGTACTTC.

This clone showed up just once. V usage is TRBV12-5 and J usage is TRBJ1-5; D gene unclear. Germline assignment: CDR1 LGHNT and CDR2 FRNRAP. The CDR3 totals 9 residues. The V and J ends lost 7 bases and 16 bases respectively, with 11 bases between them. The CDR3 is CASAQEVHF. CDR3 DNA: TGTGCTAGTGCCCAGGAAGTTCATTTT.

The chain joins TRBV5-1 to TRBJ1-2; maybe TRBD1 (6 bases). The ends were cut back, 0 bases at V and 6 bases at J, with 12 bases in the middle. Germline V gives CDR1 SGHRS, CDR2 YFSETQ. The CDR3 runs to 14 residues. The CDR3 is CASSLETGKDGYTF. CDR3 DNA sequence: TGCGCCAGCAGCTTGGAAACAGGGAAGGATGGCTACACCTTC.